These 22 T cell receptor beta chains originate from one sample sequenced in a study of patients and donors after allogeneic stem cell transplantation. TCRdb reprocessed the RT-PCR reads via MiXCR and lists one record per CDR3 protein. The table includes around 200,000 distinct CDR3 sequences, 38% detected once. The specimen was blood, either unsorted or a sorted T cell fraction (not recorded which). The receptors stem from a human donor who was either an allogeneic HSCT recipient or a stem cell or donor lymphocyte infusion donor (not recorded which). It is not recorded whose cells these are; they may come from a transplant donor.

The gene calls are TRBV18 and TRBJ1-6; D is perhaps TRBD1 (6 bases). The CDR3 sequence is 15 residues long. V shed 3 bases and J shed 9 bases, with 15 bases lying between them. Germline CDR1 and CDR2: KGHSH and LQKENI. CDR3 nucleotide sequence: TGTGCCAGCTCACCTCGGGACACTCGGGGTTCACCCCTCCACTTT. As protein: CASSPRDTRGSPLHF.

CDR3 region: CSARGGNTIYF. In DNA form, the CDR3 reads TGCAGTGCTCGAGGGGGAAACACCATATATTTT. The chain joins TRBV20-1 to TRBJ1-3, with D unclear. There are 11 residues in the CDR3. V was shortened by 5 bases and J by 4 bases, with 6 bases between the two germline ends. The V gene's germline CDR1 is DFQATT and CDR2 SNEGSKA (reference sequence).

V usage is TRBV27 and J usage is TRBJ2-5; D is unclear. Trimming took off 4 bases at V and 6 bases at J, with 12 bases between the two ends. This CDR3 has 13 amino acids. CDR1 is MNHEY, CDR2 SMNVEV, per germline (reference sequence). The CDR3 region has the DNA TGTGCCAGCAGTTCCGACCTGAGCCAGACCCAGTACTTC. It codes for CASSSDLSQTQYF.

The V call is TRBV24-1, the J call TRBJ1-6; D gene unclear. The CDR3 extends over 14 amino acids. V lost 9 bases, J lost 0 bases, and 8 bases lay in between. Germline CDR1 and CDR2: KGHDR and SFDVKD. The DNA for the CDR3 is TGTGCCACCTCATCGAGCTCCTATAATTCACCCCTCCACTTT. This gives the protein CATSSSSYNSPLHF.

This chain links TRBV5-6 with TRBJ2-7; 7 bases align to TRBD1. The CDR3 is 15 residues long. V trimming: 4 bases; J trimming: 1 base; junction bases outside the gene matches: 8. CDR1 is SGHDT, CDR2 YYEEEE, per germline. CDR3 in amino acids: CASSQGTVVSYEQYF. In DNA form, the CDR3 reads TGTGCCAGCAGCCAAGGGACAGTCGTATCCTACGAGCAGTACTTC. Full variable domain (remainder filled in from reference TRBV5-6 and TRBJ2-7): DAGVTQSPTHLIKTRGQQVTLRCSPKSGHDTVSWYQQALGQGPQFIFQYYEEEERQRGNFPDRFSGHQFPNYSSELNVNALLLGDSALYLCASSQGTVVSYEQYFGPGTRLTVT.

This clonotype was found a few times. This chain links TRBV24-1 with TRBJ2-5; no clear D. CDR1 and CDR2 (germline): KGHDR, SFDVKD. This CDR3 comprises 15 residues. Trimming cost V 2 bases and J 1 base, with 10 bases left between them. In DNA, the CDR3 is TGTGCCACCAGTGATTCCCTGAGTGCCCAAGAGACCCAGTACTTC. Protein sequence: CATSDSLSAQETQYF.

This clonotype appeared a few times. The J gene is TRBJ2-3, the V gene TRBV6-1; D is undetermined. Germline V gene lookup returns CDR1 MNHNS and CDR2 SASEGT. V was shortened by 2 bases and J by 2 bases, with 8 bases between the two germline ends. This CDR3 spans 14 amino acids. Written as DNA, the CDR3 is TGTGCCAGCAGTGAATTTCACACCACAGATACGCAGTATTTT. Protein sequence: CASSEFHTTDTQYF.

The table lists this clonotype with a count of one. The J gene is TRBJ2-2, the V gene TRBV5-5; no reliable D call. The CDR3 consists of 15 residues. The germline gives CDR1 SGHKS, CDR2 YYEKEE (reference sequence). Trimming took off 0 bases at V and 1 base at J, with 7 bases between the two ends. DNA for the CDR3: TGTGCCAGCAGCTTGGGGCGGCTGAACACCGGGGAGCTGTTTTTT. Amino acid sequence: CASSLGRLNTGELFF.

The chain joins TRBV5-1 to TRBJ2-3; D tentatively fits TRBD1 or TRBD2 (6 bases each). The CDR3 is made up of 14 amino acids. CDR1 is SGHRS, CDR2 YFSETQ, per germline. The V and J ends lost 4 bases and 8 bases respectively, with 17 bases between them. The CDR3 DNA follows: TGCGCCAGCAGCGCTTTGGGGGGCCATGGTACGCAGTATTTT. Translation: CASSALGGHGTQYF.

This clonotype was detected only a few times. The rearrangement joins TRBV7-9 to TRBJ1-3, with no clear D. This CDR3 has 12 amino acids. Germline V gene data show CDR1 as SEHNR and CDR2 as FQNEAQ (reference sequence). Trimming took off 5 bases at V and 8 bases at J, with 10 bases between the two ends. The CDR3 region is CASSPPGYTIYF. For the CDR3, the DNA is TGTGCCAGCAGCCCCCCTGGGTACACCATATATTTT. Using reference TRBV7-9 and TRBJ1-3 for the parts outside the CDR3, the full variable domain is DTGVSQNPRHKITKRGQNVTFRCDPISEHNRLYWYRQTLGQGPEFLTYFQNEAQLEKSRLLSDRFSAERPKGSFSTLEIQRTEQGDSAMYLCASSPPGYTIYFGEGSWLTVV.

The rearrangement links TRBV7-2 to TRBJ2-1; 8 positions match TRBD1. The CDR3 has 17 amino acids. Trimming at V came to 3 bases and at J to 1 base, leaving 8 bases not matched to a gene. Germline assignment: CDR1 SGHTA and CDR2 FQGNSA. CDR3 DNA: TGTGCCAGCAGCTTGCGTCCCAGGGGGCGGTCCTACAATGAGCAGTTCTTC. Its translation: CASSLRPRGRSYNEQFF.

CDR3 protein: CASSRQGLAKNIQYF. CDR3 in DNA: TGCGCCAGCAGCCGACAGGGGCTAGCCAAAAACATTCAGTACTTC. The chain carries TRBV5-1 and TRBJ2-4, with 8 bases identical to TRBD1. V was pared by 4 bases and J by 0 bases, with 3 bases of the junction left unmatched. Germline V gene data show CDR1 as SGHRS and CDR2 as YFSETQ. This CDR3 contains 15 residues.

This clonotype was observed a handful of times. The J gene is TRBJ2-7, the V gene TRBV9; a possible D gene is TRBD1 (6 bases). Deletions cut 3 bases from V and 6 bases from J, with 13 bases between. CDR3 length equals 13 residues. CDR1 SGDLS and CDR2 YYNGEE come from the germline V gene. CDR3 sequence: CASSADQGTEQYF. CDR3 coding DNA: TGTGCCAGCAGCGCAGACCAGGGGACCGAGCAGTACTTC.

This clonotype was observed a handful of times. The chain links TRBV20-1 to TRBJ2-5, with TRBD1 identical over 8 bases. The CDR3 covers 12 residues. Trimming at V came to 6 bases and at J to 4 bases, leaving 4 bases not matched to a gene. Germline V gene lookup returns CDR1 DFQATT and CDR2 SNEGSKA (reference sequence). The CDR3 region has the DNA TGCAGTGCCCTAGACAGGGGAGAGACCCAGTACTTC. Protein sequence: CSALDRGETQYF.

DNA for the CDR3: TGCGCCAGCAGCCAAGCAATGGGTACGCAGTATTTT. It is translated as CASSQAMGTQYF. The chain recombines TRBV4-1 with TRBJ2-3; D unclear. Germline CDR1 MGHRA, CDR2 YSYEKL. This CDR3 comprises 12 residues. V dropped 1 base and J dropped 8 bases, with 7 bases sitting between them.

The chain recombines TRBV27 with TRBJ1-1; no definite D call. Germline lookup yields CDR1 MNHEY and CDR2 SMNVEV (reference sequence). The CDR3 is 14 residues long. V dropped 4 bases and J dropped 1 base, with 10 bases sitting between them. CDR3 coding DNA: TGTGCCAGCAGTTCGAAGCACAAGAACACTGAAGCTTTCTTT. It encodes CASSSKHKNTEAFF.

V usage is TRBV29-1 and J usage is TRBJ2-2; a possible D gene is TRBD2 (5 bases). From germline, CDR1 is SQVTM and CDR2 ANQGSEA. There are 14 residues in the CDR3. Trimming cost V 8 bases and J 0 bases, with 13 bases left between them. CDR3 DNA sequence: TGCAGCCCTGAGGGATCAACGAACACCGGGGAGCTGTTTTTT. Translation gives CSPEGSTNTGELFF.

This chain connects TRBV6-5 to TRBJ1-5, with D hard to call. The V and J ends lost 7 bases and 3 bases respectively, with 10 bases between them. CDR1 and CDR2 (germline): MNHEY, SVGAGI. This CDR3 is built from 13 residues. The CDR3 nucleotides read TGTGCCAGCACCTCCTCGCCCAATCAGCCCCAGCATTTT. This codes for CASTSSPNQPQHF.

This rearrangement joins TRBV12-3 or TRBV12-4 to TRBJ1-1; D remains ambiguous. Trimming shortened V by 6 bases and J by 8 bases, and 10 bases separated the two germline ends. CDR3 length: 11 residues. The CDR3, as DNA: TGTGCCAGCAGATTGGCAAGGGAAGCTTTCTTT. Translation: CASRLAREAFF.

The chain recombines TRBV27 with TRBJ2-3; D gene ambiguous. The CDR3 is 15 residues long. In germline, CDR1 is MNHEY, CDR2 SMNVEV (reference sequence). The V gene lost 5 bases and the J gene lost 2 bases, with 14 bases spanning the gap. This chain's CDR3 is CASSAAYETTDTQYF. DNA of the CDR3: TGTGCCAGCAGTGCAGCTTATGAAACCACAGATACGCAGTATTTT.

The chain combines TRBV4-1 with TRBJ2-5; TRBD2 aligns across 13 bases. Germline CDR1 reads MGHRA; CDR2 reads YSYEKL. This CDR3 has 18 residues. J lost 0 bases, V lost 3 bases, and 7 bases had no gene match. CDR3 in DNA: TGCGCCAGCAGCCATGGACTAGCGGGGGTCCGGTACCAAGAGACCCAGTACTTC. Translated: CASSHGLAGVRYQETQYF.

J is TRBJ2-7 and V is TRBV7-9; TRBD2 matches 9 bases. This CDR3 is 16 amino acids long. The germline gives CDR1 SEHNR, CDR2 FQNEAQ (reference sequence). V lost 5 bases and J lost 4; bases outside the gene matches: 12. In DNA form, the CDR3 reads TGTGCCAGCAGCAGCTTCCCTAGCGGGGCCCGTTACGAGCAGTACTTC. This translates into CASSSFPSGARYEQYF. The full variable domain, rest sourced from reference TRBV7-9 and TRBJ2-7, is DTGVSQNPRHKITKRGQNVTFRCDPISEHNRLYWYRQTLGQGPEFLTYFQNEAQLEKSRLLSDRFSAERPKGSFSTLEIQRTEQGDSAMYLCASSSFPSGARYEQYFGPGTRLTVT.